This TCR beta chain comes out of a study of OX40 agonist ivuxolimab in advanced cancers. Describing the broader study: Ivuxolimab, which targeted the costimulatory receptor OX40 (CD134), was an agonistic, fully human IgG2 monoclonal antibody. Intravenous ivuxolimab was administered to patients every 2 weeks at six dose levels: 0.01, 0.1, 0.3, 1.5, 3 and 10 mg/kg. Among the approximately 54 dose-escalation patients, about 19 had hepatocellular carcinoma, 15 or so melanoma, 9 renal cell carcinoma and 9 head and neck cancer. In the dose-escalation cohort, roughly four fifths of patients were male, and the mean age was approximately 60 years, with a range of roughly 20 to 85. Prior anti-PD-1, anti-PD-L1 or anti-CTLA-4 therapy was permitted, and checkpoint inhibitors had been received by approximately 39% of dose-escalation patients. Partial responses occurred in three dose-escalation patients, of whom one had hepatocellular carcinoma and two had cutaneous melanoma. Peripheral TCRbeta sequencing was intended to test whether TCR sequence diversity was altered and clonal T-cell expansion was caused by ivuxolimab. The paper reports the monotherapy dose-escalation portion (N of about 50 patients) of the phase I ivuxolimab trial. Findings and caveats that apply to the study as a whole: At doses of 0.1 to 3.0 mg/kg, clonal expansion of both CD4+ and CD8+ T cells in blood was seen between baseline and week 6. Partial responders in the 0.1-3.0 mg/kg groups had among the lowest normalized peripheral clonal expansion, especially among CD8+ T cells. After ivuxolimab, expanded clones were on average more numerous among CD8+ T cells than among CD4+ T cells. Which antigens the clonally expanded peripheral T cells were specific for was not determined. Low levels of normalized T-cell clonal expansion were also shown by some nonresponding patients.

V and J are truncated by 6 bases and 1 base respectively, leaving an intervening sequence of 7 bases. The CDR3 contains 12 residues, cysteine and phenylalanine counted. Only CDR3 DNA is held: 36 bases, read in frame from base 1. The germline V gene sets CDR1 to MNHEY and CDR2 to SVGAGI. With regard to this clone: The antigen this receptor binds is unknown. No base-level quality is on record; no much larger clone is a single base apart. Other DNA sequences in the same sample also yield this CDR3.

Patients with a history of autoimmune disease or receiving systemic immunosuppression were excluded from the trial. Peripheral blood for TCR sequencing was drawn from every dose cohort at baseline, at cycle 4 day 1 and at cycle 7 day 1. Samples came from an open-label, multicenter, first-in-human phase I dose-escalation trial of ivuxolimab. Adults with locally advanced or metastatic melanoma, renal cell carcinoma, hepatocellular carcinoma or head and neck squamous cell carcinoma were enrolled in the trial. Before TCR sequencing, CD4+ T cells and CD8+ T cells were sorted from peripheral blood as separate populations. Genomic DNA was isolated from the sorted cells so that the TCRbeta CDR3 region could be sequenced. The immunoSEQ Assay was used for sequencing of TCRbeta CDR3 regions. TCRdb stores this immuneACCESS table with in-frame sequences only. Part of the clones is absent; in the studies checked, under half of the shortfall reflects unresolved V genes, and no reason is known for the rest. Within this sample are about 55,000 clones, with around 88% of them counted one time only. The ten largest clones add up to roughly 13% of the sample.

This material consisted of CD4+ or CD8+ T cells sorted from blood, taken in a trial of the OX40 agonist ivuxolimab. The sequence derives from an adult with an advanced solid tumor such as melanoma, head and neck, liver or kidney cancer. The sequence joins TRBV6-5 to TRBJ2-7; no confident D gene assignment can be made. This receptor has the CDR3 CASSPTSYEQYF. The DNA sequence is given as TGTGCCAGCAGCCCTACGTCCTACGAGCAGTACTTC.